The subject of this entry is one TCR beta chain. Trimming cost V 4 bases and J 5 bases; bases outside gene matches: 6. This CDR3 spans 16 amino acids. From germline, CDR1 is MGHRA and CDR2 YSYEKL. The data originate from a study of T cell repertoires in ileal Crohn's disease. Time point described: neoterminal ileum biopsy at postoperative endoscopy, about 6 months after surgery. Sequencing was performed with immunoSEQ multiplex PCR; in TCRdb, only in-frame clones are kept and a portion is missing. The top ten hold 17% of the sample, which has about 12,000 clones, approximately 81% seen once. V usage is TRBV4-1 and J usage is TRBJ2-5; TRBD2 agrees at 14 bases. Material: ileal tissue. The sequence was collected from an adult with Crohn's disease. The CDR3 spells CASSRGTSGSIETQYF. CDR3 nucleotide sequence: TGCGCCAGCAGCCGAGGGACTAGCGGGAGTATTGAGACCCAGTACTTC.